This T cell receptor beta chain was sequenced for a study of cytomegalovirus exposure and HLA in healthy donors. Findings and caveats of the study: The likely explanation for a cluster of highly shared sequence variants was sequencing artifact. Analyzed later, most CMV-associated TCR beta chains appeared HLA-restricted. Later analysis found that TCR beta chains associated with HLA were more clonally expanded than other, equally common chains. With DRB1 most and HLA-C fewest, TCR association rates differed between HLA loci in a later analysis.

Primers for the PCR totalled 60 Vbeta and 13 Jbeta. Repertoires were generated with immunoSEQ multiplex PCR, while TCRdb's copy carries only in-frame clones and drops some. The table lists some 270,000 clones, over 90% of them singletons, with about 1.8% in the top ten. The CDR3 is made up of 11 amino acids. CDR1 is SEHNR and CDR2 is FQNEAQ in the germline V gene (reference sequence). A word on this clone: Its specificity is unknown.

This TCR came from a girl aged 2-15 years in good health and CMV-seronegative. The chain couples TRBV7-9 to TRBJ1-5, with a possible D match to TRBD1 (5 bases). The sequencing input was PBMCs. The CDR3 bases are TGTTCCGGGGGGTCCAATCAGCCCCAGCATTTT. The encoded protein is CSGGSNQPQHF.